This is a list of T cell receptor beta chains from one sample in a study of cytomegalovirus exposure and HLA in healthy donors. Libraries were prepared by immunoSEQ multiplex PCR; TCRdb keeps only in-frame clonotypes and omits some of them. The sample includes roughly 100,000 clones, about 71% of them seen just once. Sequenced: PBMCs. Source of these receptors: a boy under 18 in good health and CMV-seronegative. Each CDR3 is given with its conserved first and last residue. A D gene is named only where the DNA matches it firmly. Rows give clone size only sometimes, using once, few, many, or a class for an expanded clone.

D | J | V | size | CDR3 | DNA
TRBD2 | TRBJ2-5 | TRBV11-2 | . | CASSGLAGETQYF | TGTGCCAGCAGCGGACTAGCGGGAGAGACCCAGTACTTC
. | TRBJ2-1 | TRBV7-2 | once | CASSLRPGSYNEQFF | TGTGCCAGCAGCTTAAGGCCAGGCTCCTACAATGAGCAGTTCTTC
. | TRBJ2-1 | TRBV30 | . | CAWTTPLHNEQFF | TGTGCCTGGACTACCCCACTCCACAATGAGCAGTTCTTC
. | TRBJ2-7 | TRBV7-2 | few | CASSLVQGPYEQYF | TGTGCCAGCAGCTTAGTTCAGGGGCCCTACGAGCAGTACTTC
TRBD1 | TRBJ1-1 | TRBV4-1 | . | CASSHGRQGRITEAFF | TGCGCCAGCAGCCATGGACGACAGGGTCGGATCACTGAAGCTTTCTTT
TRBD1 | TRBJ2-1 | TRBV29-1 | few | CSVVVGGWNEQFF | TGCAGCGTTGTTGTAGGGGGCTGGAATGAGCAGTTCTTC
. | TRBJ1-2 | TRBV5-1 | few | CASSLMGDTDYTF | TGCGCCAGCAGCTTGATGGGTGACACTGACTACACCTTC
. | TRBJ2-7 | TRBV28 | . | CASTRRANSYEQYF | TGTGCCAGCACCCGCAGGGCGAACTCCTACGAGCAGTACTTC
. | TRBJ1-1 | TRBV27 | . | CASSPHRESEAFF | TGTGCCAGCAGTCCTCACAGGGAGTCTGAAGCTTTCTTT
TRBD2 | TRBJ2-7 | TRBV10-3 | . | CAIDGGGYEQYF | TGTGCCATCGACGGCGGGGGTTACGAGCAGTACTTC
. | TRBJ1-5 | TRBV28 | . | CASCTGDHSNQPQHF | TGTGCCAGTTGTACAGGAGACCATAGCAATCAGCCCCAGCATTTT
. | TRBJ2-5 | TRBV5-1 | . | CASSFRGSQETQYF | TGCGCCAGCAGCTTCCGAGGCTCCCAAGAGACCCAGTACTTC
TRBD1 | TRBJ1-5 | TRBV6-5 | . | CASSDLTGNNQPQHF | TGTGCCAGCAGTGACTTGACAGGGAACAATCAACCCCAGCATTTT
TRBD2 | TRBJ2-5 | TRBV10-3 | once | CAISTGLAWVQYF | TGTGCCATCAGCACGGGACTAGCGTGGGTCCAGTACTTC
. | TRBJ2-7 | TRBV9 | . | CASSVGLDNSYEQYF | TGTGCCAGCAGCGTTGGACTCGACAATTCCTACGAGCAGTACTTC
. | TRBJ1-4 | TRBV30 | . | CAWSGGAGNEKLFF | TGTGCCTGGAGCGGTGGAGCCGGGAATGAAAAACTGTTTTTT
TRBD1 | TRBJ1-1 | TRBV2 | . | CASRTGANTEAFF | TGTGCCAGCAGGACAGGGGCGAACACTGAAGCTTTCTTT
TRBD2 | TRBJ2-7 | TRBV5-4 | . | CASSLRTSGGAYEQYF | TGTGCCAGCAGCCTCAGGACTAGCGGGGGGGCCTACGAGCAGTACTTC
TRBD2 | TRBJ2-1 | TRBV6-6 | . | CASSPGREIDEQFF | TGTGCCAGCAGCCCTGGGCGGGAGATCGATGAGCAGTTCTTC
TRBD2 | TRBJ2-1 | TRBV4-3 | . | CASSQLTGGLGNEQFF | TGCGCCAGCAGCCAATTAACGGGGGGGCTGGGGAATGAGCAGTTCTTC
. | TRBJ1-5 | TRBV4-1 | . | CASSQAISSNQPQHF | TGCGCCAGCAGCCAAGCCATTTCTAGCAATCAGCCCCAGCATTTT
TRBD1 | TRBJ2-7 | TRBV30 | . | CAWSGTGNTYEQYF | TGTGCCTGGAGTGGGACAGGGAATACCTACGAGCAGTACTTC
. | TRBJ2-7 | TRBV27 | . | CASSLSGSPPYEQYF | TGTGCCAGCAGTTTATCTGGGAGTCCGCCCTACGAGCAGTACTTC
TRBD1 | TRBJ2-7 | TRBV7-9 | . | CASSPWDRGQVEQYF | TGTGCCAGCAGCCCGTGGGACAGGGGGCAGGTCGAGCAGTACTTC
TRBD2 | TRBJ2-1 | TRBV6-1 | . | CASCNSGGKYNEQFF | TGTGCCAGCTGTAATAGCGGGGGTAAATACAATGAGCAGTTCTTC
TRBD1 | TRBJ1-4 | TRBV4-3 | . | CASSQGTGTNEKLFF | TGCGCCAGCAGCCAAGGGACAGGTACTAATGAAAAACTGTTTTTT
. | TRBJ2-5 | TRBV6-1 | . | CAAELAPQETQYF | TGTGCCGCGGAGCTAGCGCCACAAGAGACCCAGTACTTC
. | TRBJ2-5 | TRBV5-4 | . | CASSLAQGVKTQYF | TGTGCCAGCAGCTTGGCACAGGGCGTCAAGACCCAGTACTTC
. | TRBJ2-1 | TRBV14 | . | CASSRLGHISYNEQFF | TGTGCCAGCAGCCGACTGGGGCACATCTCCTACAATGAGCAGTTCTTC
. | TRBJ2-3 | TRBV5-1 | . | CASSLFQSSTDTQYF | TGCGCCAGCAGCTTGTTTCAGTCTAGCACAGATACGCAGTATTTT
. | TRBJ2-4 | TRBV7-3 | . | CASSQTGSLAKNIQYF | TGTGCCAGCAGCCAGACCGGGAGTCTAGCCAAAAACATTCAGTACTTC
. | TRBJ1-2 | TRBV6-5 | . | CASSYSIEGKIYGYTF | TGTGCCAGCAGTTACTCAATTGAGGGTAAAATCTATGGCTACACCTTC
TRBD1 | TRBJ1-1 | TRBV29-1 | . | CSVGTGDTEAFF | TGCAGCGTAGGGACAGGGGACACTGAAGCTTTCTTT